This T cell receptor (beta chain) was identified in a study of identical twins. This clonotype occurred many times. Template switching added a universal primer binding site, and final cDNA carried unique molecular identifiers. In TCRdb, the 5' RACE reads were re-called with MiXCR into one record per CDR3 protein. The sample comprises fewer than 500,000 distinct CDR3 sequences, roughly an eighth of which are singletons, and 0.8% to 1% rests with the top ten. In addition, the sample was reused for a study of yellow fever vaccine responses in identical twins.

The clonotype was recovered from a woman aged 18 to 35 in good health. The sequenced sample was CD4+ T cells sorted from blood.

The CDR3 loop is CASSPSVSNEQFF. The CDR3 DNA sequence: TGTGCCAGCAGCCCCTCCGTAAGCAATGAGCAGTTCTTC. The J gene is TRBJ2-1, the V gene TRBV3-1; D is unresolved. CDR1 and CDR2 from the germline V gene are LGHDT and YNNKEL (reference sequence). The V end lost 4 bases, the J end lost 6 bases, and 10 bases lay between the germline ends. CDR3 size: 13 residues.